Here is one T cell receptor beta chain with its context. This likely comes from a read error, as the CDR3 has no conserved phenylalanine or tryptophan at its end. The TCR beta CDR3 regions underwent amplification using RNA transcripts as the source. The HTBI set primed first-round TCR CDR3 RT-PCR. TCRdb ran MiXCR on the multiplex PCR reads and lists one entry per CDR3 protein. The table has roughly 100,000 distinct CDR3 sequences, approximately 50% seen once; the top ten hold 20% to 30%. The source of the sample is a study of T cells in Graves' hyperthyroidism and ophthalmopathy. Germline V gene lookup returns CDR1 SGHTA and CDR2 FQGNSA. The CDR3 totals 14 residues.

The sample consisted of blood. This chain links TRBV7-2 with TRBJ2-7; D unclear. The origin of this receptor is a middle-aged man with Graves' hyperthyroidism. The CDR3 reads CASSLERSSYEQYS. The CDR3 bases are TGTGCTAGCAGCTTAGAGCGAAGCTCCTACGAGCAGTACTCC.